The 9 T cell receptor beta chains in this list originate from one sample, sequenced in a study of shared clonotypes between healthy human individuals. Data came from immunoSEQ multiplex PCR; TCRdb stores just in-frame clones and leaves some out. The table has about 990,000 clones, 75% to 80% seen once; the top ten hold around 0.6%. Specimen: memory CD4+ T cells from PBMCs. Sample subset: CD45RA-negative fraction. The receptors derive from a man aged 18 to 35 in good health. Some clones in this sample may be carry-over from other donors' samples.

This clone has a single count. This chain connects TRBV10-3 to TRBJ2-2; D is uncertain. This CDR3 is 15 amino acids long. V was shortened by 3 bases and J by 6 bases, with 14 bases between the two germline ends. CDR1 and CDR2 from the germline V gene are ENHRY and SYGVKD. Here the CDR3 reads CAISEGGSGAGELFF. The CDR3 bases are TGTGCCATCAGTGAAGGTGGCTCAGGCGCCGGGGAGCTGTTTTTT.

J is TRBJ1-1 and V is TRBV28; D might be TRBD1 (5 bases). Trimming cost V 8 bases and J 0 bases, with 13 bases left between them. The CDR3 loop spans 14 amino acids. The germline gives CDR1 MDHEN, CDR2 SYDVKM. CDR3 nucleotide sequence: TGTGCCAGCGGGGGAGGACCTTTGAACACTGAAGCTTTCTTT. Translation: CASGGGPLNTEAFF.

The gene calls are TRBV6-6 and TRBJ2-1; D uncertain. Germline V CDR1 and CDR2: MNHNY, SVGAGI (reference sequence). Trimming removed 6 bases from V and 11 bases from J, with 17 bases in between. CDR3 size: 13 residues. CDR3 DNA sequence: TGTGCCAGCAGAAACGGCCACGTTCTTCAGCAGTTCTTC. This encodes CASRNGHVLQQFF.

V and J are TRBV5-1 and TRBJ2-1; 7 positions agree with TRBD1. This CDR3 is built from 15 residues. J gave up 4 bases and V 0 bases, and 4 bases lay outside the gene matches. CDR1 SGHRS and CDR2 YFSETQ come from the germline V gene. DNA of the CDR3: TGCGCCAGCAGCTTGGCCGGACAGGTATACAATGAGCAGTTCTTC. Translated, it gives CASSLAGQVYNEQFF.

The V call is TRBV15, the J call TRBJ1-2; tentative D call: TRBD1 (6 bases). The CDR3 is 14 amino acids. V was cut by 0 bases and J by 6 bases, with 11 bases left in between. Germline V gene lookup returns CDR1 LNHNV and CDR2 YYDKDF (reference sequence). CDR3 amino acids: CATSRDLGGDGYTF. In DNA form, the CDR3 reads TGTGCCACCAGCAGAGATTTAGGGGGAGATGGCTACACCTTC.

The chain links TRBV29-1 to TRBJ2-1; 11 bases line up with TRBD2. Germline CDR1 SQVTM, CDR2 ANQGSEA. The CDR3 is made up of 15 amino acids. The trim removed 5 bases at V and 8 bases at J, leaving 11 bases unmatched. CDR3 coding DNA: TGCAGCGTTCTTATAGCGGGAGGGCGACGGGATGAGCAGTTCTTC. This translates into CSVLIAGGRRDEQFF.

The rearrangement joins TRBV7-3 to TRBJ2-2, with TRBD1 matching 8 bases. V trimming: 2 bases; J trimming: 4 bases; junction bases outside the gene matches: 0. The CDR3 consists of 14 residues. Germline assignment: CDR1 SGHTA and CDR2 FQGTGA. The CDR3 nucleotides are TGTGCCAGCAGCTTACAGGGGGCCACCGGGGAGCTGTTTTTT. Encoded protein: CASSLQGATGELFF.

This clone was observed a handful of times. The genes are TRBV18 and TRBJ2-3; no firm D call. V shed 2 bases and J shed 2 bases, with 8 bases lying between them. CDR1 is KGHSH and CDR2 is LQKENI in the germline V gene. The CDR3 is 14 amino acids. The CDR3 bases are TGTGCCAGCTCACCATTGGCAACCACAGATACGCAGTATTTT. Residues: CASSPLATTDTQYF. The whole variable domain, remainder taken from reference TRBV18 and TRBJ2-3, is NAGVMQNPRHLVRRRGQEARLRCSPMKGHSHVYWYRQLPEEGLKFMVYLQKENIIDESGMPKERFSAEFPKEGPSILRIQQVVRGDSAAYFCASSPLATTDTQYFGPGTRLTVL.

This chain joins TRBV29-1 and TRBJ2-3; D call uncertain. V lost 3 bases to trimming and J lost 1 base, with 8 bases between them. The CDR3 loop spans 13 amino acids. Germline CDR1 SQVTM, CDR2 ANQGSEA. In nucleotides, the CDR3 is TGCAGCGTTGACGGCGGAGGCACAGATACGCAGTATTTT. Translating gives CSVDGGGTDTQYF.